The entry that follows covers one T cell receptor (beta chain) sequence. Trimming stripped 1 base from V and 6 bases from J, with 22 bases between. The CDR3 length is 18 residues. Germline V gives CDR1 MGHRA, CDR2 YSYEKL. Data came from immunoSEQ multiplex PCR; TCRdb stores just in-frame clones and leaves some out. Of about 79,000 clones in the sample, 75% to 95% were seen once. This sample was taken from a study of OX40 agonist ivuxolimab in advanced cancers. Study-level information: Every patient in dose escalation had hepatocellular carcinoma, melanoma, renal cell or head and neck cancer. Partial responses were observed in three patients, of whom one had hepatocellular carcinoma and two had cutaneous melanoma.

The chain joins TRBV4-1 to TRBJ1-5, with D perhaps TRBD1 (5 bases). This specimen consisted of CD4+ or CD8+ T cells sorted from blood, obtained in a trial of the OX40 agonist ivuxolimab. This sequence was found in an adult with an advanced solid tumor such as melanoma, head and neck, liver or kidney cancer. DNA of the CDR3: TGCGCCAGCAGCCAAGTCCCTGACCGGGGGGGGGTTGGTCAGCCCCAGCATTTT. This gives the protein CASSQVPDRGGVGQPQHF.